Presented here are 10 T cell receptor beta chains from one specimen sequenced in a study of blood T cells in healthy people across ages. Using a J-beta primer mix together with a sample-barcoded 5' primer, a second PCR was run for roughly 6 to 11 cycles. TCRdb re-derived calls from the 5' RACE reads in MiXCR, one entry per CDR3 protein. Here the sample spans roughly 1.5 million distinct CDR3 sequences, approximately 43% being singletons. The sequencing input was blood. These receptors were obtained from a young woman in good health.

The chain carries TRBV6-2 or TRBV6-3 and TRBJ1-2, with D maybe TRBD1 (5 bases). CDR3 size: 14 residues. Germline loops: CDR1 MNHEY, CDR2 SVGEGT. V dropped 7 bases and J dropped 2 bases, with 14 bases sitting between them. CDR3 region: CASTWTAGNYGYTF. The CDR3 DNA reads TGTGCCAGCACCTGGACGGCAGGGAACTATGGCTACACCTTC.

This chain joins TRBV7-2 and TRBJ2-1, with D tentatively TRBD1 (6 bases). The V end was cut by 0 bases, the J end by 3 bases, with 12 bases between. In germline, CDR1 is SGHTA, CDR2 FQGNSA. The CDR3 runs 16 residues. The CDR3 is CASSLALDRSYNEQFF. The CDR3 nucleotides read TGTGCCAGCAGCTTAGCGCTGGACAGAAGCTACAATGAGCAGTTCTTC. The full variable domain, in which reference TRBV7-2 and TRBJ2-1 provide the parts outside the CDR3, is GAGVSQSPSNKVTEKGKDVELRCDPISGHTALYWYRQSLGQGLEFLIYFQGNSAPDKSGLPSDRFSAERTGGSVSTLTIQRTQQEDSAVYLCASSLALDRSYNEQFFGPGTRLTVL.

This clonotype showed up just a few times. This rearrangement joins TRBV7-9 to TRBJ1-1; D not resolved. V lost 2 bases to trimming and J lost 4 bases, with 8 bases between them. Germline CDR1 SEHNR, CDR2 FQNEAQ (reference sequence). This CDR3 has 13 residues. Here the CDR3 reads CASSLISGTEAFF. CDR3 DNA: TGTGCCAGCAGCTTAATATCGGGCACTGAAGCTTTCTTT.

The chain recombines TRBV15 with TRBJ2-1; the D gene could be TRBD1 or TRBD2 (6 bases each). The ends were cut back, 6 bases at V and 7 bases at J, with 19 bases in the middle. This CDR3 spans 15 amino acids. Germline values: CDR1 LNHNV, CDR2 YYDKDF (reference sequence). DNA of the CDR3: TGTGCCACCAGTCCGGTCTTGGGGGGCATGAATGAGCAGTTCTTC. Translation: CATSPVLGGMNEQFF.

This chain connects TRBV7-3 to TRBJ2-3, with 11 bases identical to TRBD2. The CDR3 consists of 16 residues. Germline lookup yields CDR1 SGHTA and CDR2 FQGTGA. J was trimmed by 3 bases and V by 5 bases; bases with no gene match: 7. The CDR3 DNA reads as TGTGCCAGCAGCCCTGTTCTAGCGGGAGGTACAGATACGCAGTATTTT. The encoded protein is CASSPVLAGGTDTQYF. The full variable domain, with the rest looked up from reference TRBV7-3 and TRBJ2-3, is GAGVSQTPSNKVTEKGKYVELRCDPISGHTALYWYRQSLGQGPEFLIYFQGTGAADDSGLPNDRFFAVRPEGSVSTLKIQRTERGDSAVYLCASSPVLAGGTDTQYFGPGTRLTVL.

This chain uses TRBV6-5 with TRBJ2-1, with a weak D call TRBD2 (6 bases). Germline V lookup: CDR1 MNHEY, CDR2 SVGAGI. This CDR3 comprises 16 residues. With 2 bases removed from V and 3 bases from J, the gap between germline ends came to 14 bases. CDR3 amino acids: CASSYRGNPCYNEQFF. Written as DNA, the CDR3 is TGTGCCAGCAGTTACCGGGGGAATCCTTGCTACAATGAGCAGTTCTTC.

The CDR3 sequence is CASSVFLASQGDTQYF. The CDR3 DNA reads as TGCGCCAGCAGCGTCTTTCTAGCGTCCCAAGGAGATACGCAGTATTTT. The chain links TRBV5-1 to TRBJ2-3; D is perhaps TRBD2 (6 bases). Trimming took 4 bases from V and 5 from J, leaving 20 bases between them. The CDR3 sequence is 16 residues long. From germline, CDR1 is SGHRS and CDR2 YFSETQ.

This clonotype was seen a handful of times. The rearrangement links TRBV29-1 to TRBJ2-1, with 9 bases lining up with TRBD2. The CDR3 sequence is 12 residues long. The V gene end was trimmed by 4 bases and the J gene end by 8 bases; junction bases not matched to a gene: 3. Looked up from germline, CDR1 is SQVTM and CDR2 is ANQGSEA. CDR3 in amino acids: CSVGGLADEQFF. CDR3 coding DNA: TGCAGCGTTGGGGGACTAGCCGATGAGCAGTTCTTC.

This clonotype was picked up one time. The V call is TRBV4-2, the J call TRBJ1-6; perhaps TRBD1 as D (6 bases). Trimming left V 0 bases short and J 9 bases short, with 21 bases between. Germline V gene data show CDR1 as LGHNA and CDR2 as YNFKEQ. The CDR3 length is 18 residues. The CDR3 here is CASSQDLVWTVDSSPLHF. The CDR3 region has the DNA TGTGCCAGCAGCCAAGATCTAGTCTGGACAGTCGATAGTTCACCCCTCCACTTT.

This clonotype was observed a few times. As DNA, the CDR3 is TGTGCCAGCAGCCAGGGATTAAGGCGCGAGCAGTACTTC. This codes for CASSQGLRREQYF. This rearrangement joins TRBV14 to TRBJ2-7; the D is unclear. This CDR3 is 13 amino acids long. Trimming cost V 3 bases and J 6 bases, with 12 bases left between them. CDR1 SGHDN and CDR2 FVKESK come from the germline V gene.